The next 19 T cell receptor beta chains were all read from a single sample in a study of blood T cell repertoires in COVID-19. Assay used: immunoSEQ multiplex PCR; TCRdb lists only in-frame clones, some missing. The sample lists 360,000 or so clones; approximately 91% were seen once. The sequencing input was PBMCs or T cells enriched from blood (not recorded which). The receptors here all came from a woman aged 25 to 45 who had been exposed to COVID-19.

The chain couples TRBV19 to TRBJ2-4; tentatively, D is TRBD1 (6 bases). This CDR3 is 15 amino acids long. The germline V gene has CDR1 LNHDA and CDR2 SQIVND (reference sequence). The V and J ends lost 4 bases and 0 bases respectively, with 10 bases between them. The CDR3 region is CASSTPTGAKNIQYF. DNA of the CDR3: TGTGCCAGTAGTACGCCGACAGGAGCCAAAAACATTCAGTACTTC.

V usage is TRBV27 and J usage is TRBJ2-1; 11 positions agree with TRBD2. The CDR3 covers 16 residues. Germline V CDR1 and CDR2: MNHEY, SMNVEV (reference sequence). V lost 5 bases, J lost 5 bases, and 8 bases stayed unmatched. CDR3 region: CASSQIGTSGNNEQFF. The CDR3 DNA reads TGTGCCAGCAGTCAAATTGGGACTAGCGGAAACAATGAGCAGTTCTTC.

This chain links TRBV9 with TRBJ2-7, with TRBD1 matching 7 bases. After removal of 6 bases from V and 3 bases from J, the junction contained 9 bases not matched to a gene. The CDR3 is 14 amino acids. CDR1 SGDLS and CDR2 YYNGEE come from the germline V gene. CDR3 bases: TGTGCCAGCACCTCAGGGACAGAGGACTACGAGCAGTACTTC. This translates into CASTSGTEDYEQYF.

The chain uses TRBV30 and TRBJ2-1, with 7 bases aligning to TRBD1. This CDR3 is 15 amino acids long. The V gene's germline CDR1 is GTSNPN and CDR2 SVGIG (reference sequence). V lost 2 bases and J lost 1; bases outside the gene matches: 5. CDR3 sequence: CAWSLRTGSYNEQFF. CDR3 nucleotide sequence: TGTGCCTGGAGTCTCCGGACAGGTTCCTACAATGAGCAGTTCTTC.

The V gene is TRBV9, the J gene TRBJ2-1, with 8 bases identical to TRBD2. CDR1 and CDR2 from the germline V gene are SGDLS and YYNGEE. The CDR3 sequence is 15 residues long. Trimming cost V 4 bases and J 6 bases; bases outside gene matches: 9. CDR3 sequence: CASSPSPAGGNEQFF. The CDR3 DNA reads TGTGCCAGCAGCCCCTCACCGGCGGGAGGCAATGAGCAGTTCTTC.

This chain uses TRBV3-1 (or the pseudogene TRBV3-2) with TRBJ1-2; the match to TRBD1 covers 9 bases. The trim removed 4 bases at V and 8 bases at J, leaving 20 bases unmatched. The CDR3 length is 18 residues. The V gene's germline CDR1 is LGHDT and CDR2 YNNKEL (reference sequence). Here the CDR3 reads CASSPPVGQGGFFVGYTF. The CDR3 DNA is TGTGCCAGCAGCCCTCCTGTGGGACAGGGAGGATTTTTTGTCGGCTACACCTTC.

The chain uses TRBV3-1 (or the pseudogene TRBV3-2) and TRBJ2-1; 14 nucleotides align to TRBD2. After removal of 0 bases from V and 9 bases from J, the junction contained 7 bases not matched to a gene. Per germline, CDR1 LGHDT and CDR2 YNNKEL (reference sequence). The CDR3 contains 17 residues. This chain's CDR3 is CASSQDAGLAGDGEQFF. The CDR3 DNA sequence: TGTGCCAGCAGCCAAGATGCGGGACTAGCGGGAGACGGTGAGCAGTTCTTC.

The chain combines TRBV9 with TRBJ2-2; no reliable D call. V was clipped by 0 bases and J by 4 bases, with 4 bases between them. This CDR3 is built from 13 residues. Germline values: CDR1 SGDLS, CDR2 YYNGEE. CDR3 sequence (DNA): TGTGCCAGCAGCGTAGGGAGCACCGGGGAGCTGTTTTTT. Protein sequence: CASSVGSTGELFF.

The genes are TRBV27 and TRBJ2-7, with 7 bases fitting TRBD2. Germline CDR1 MNHEY, CDR2 SMNVEV (reference sequence). V dropped 1 base and J dropped 5; count of bases not matched to a gene: 11. This CDR3 spans 16 amino acids. As DNA, the CDR3 is TGTGCCAGCAGTTTATGGAGGGGAGGGAGAGGCAACGAGCAGTACTTC. Residues: CASSLWRGGRGNEQYF.

The DNA of the CDR3 is TGTGCCAGCAGTCCCAGTCCCGGGACAGGGTTCACTGAAGCTTTCTTT. The encoded protein is CASSPSPGTGFTEAFF. This chain uses TRBV28 with TRBJ1-1; TRBD1 aligns across 9 bases. CDR1 and CDR2 from the germline V gene are MDHEN and SYDVKM. There are 16 residues in the CDR3. Trimming removed 5 bases from V and 4 bases from J; junction bases left unmatched: 11.

The chain joins TRBV11-3 to TRBJ2-1; 7 bases agree with TRBD1. Unmatched junction bases numbered 14, after V lost 1 base and J lost 5 bases. Per germline, CDR1 SGHNT and CDR2 YENEEA. The CDR3 covers 18 residues. CDR3 region: CASSLGTPGTAKNNEQFF. CDR3 in DNA: TGTGCCAGCAGCTTAGGGACCCCCGGGACAGCGAAAAACAATGAGCAGTTCTTC.

In regard to this clone: The sample holds other DNA sequences that translate to the same CDR3. This chain connects TRBV5-1 to TRBJ1-5; D is unresolved. The CDR3 totals 13 residues. From germline, CDR1 is SGHRS and CDR2 YFSETQ. Trimming shortened V by 0 bases and J by 5 bases, and 6 bases separated the two germline ends. In DNA, the CDR3 is TGCGCCAGCAGCTTGGGTCCGGATCAGCCCCAGCATTTT. It is translated as CASSLGPDQPQHF.

The chain couples TRBV18 to TRBJ1-2; the match to TRBD1 covers 9 bases. Looked up from germline, CDR1 is KGHSH and CDR2 is LQKENI. Trimming took 3 bases from V and 5 from J; bases not matched to a gene: 31. The CDR3 runs 23 residues. Written as DNA, the CDR3 is TGTGCCAGCTCACCTCTCCGGGACAGGGTTTTCGAAGGATCGGTTTTCGGTAGGTATGGCTACACCTTC. It encodes CASSPLRDRVFEGSVFGRYGYTF.

This sequence joins TRBV28 and TRBJ1-2; no firm D call. The germline V gene encodes CDR1 MDHEN and CDR2 SYDVKM. Trimming left V 8 bases short and J 5 bases short, with 12 bases between. This CDR3 has 12 amino acids. CDR3 sequence reads: CASARSSYGYTF. Written as DNA, the CDR3 is TGTGCCAGCGCGAGGTCTTCTTATGGCTACACCTTC.

This clone showed up just once. The chain is built from TRBV24-1 and TRBJ2-7; 11 bases map to TRBD2. Germline V gene lookup returns CDR1 KGHDR and CDR2 SFDVKD. With V trimmed by 2 bases and J by 0 bases, 11 bases remained unmatched. The CDR3 length is 19 residues. The CDR3, as DNA: TGTGCCACCAGTGATTCCAGACGCCGACTAGCGGGGAGCTCCTACGAGCAGTACTTC. Translated: CATSDSRRRLAGSSYEQYF.

The chain has TRBV2 and TRBJ1-6; D possibly corresponds to TRBD1 (5 bases). From germline, CDR1 is SNHLY and CDR2 FYNNEI. Between the trimmed V and J ends, which lost 4 bases and 5 bases, there was a span of 15 bases. This CDR3 spans 16 amino acids. The CDR3 reads CASSAAPGGNNSPLHF. In DNA, the CDR3 is TGTGCCAGCAGTGCGGCCCCGGGGGGGAATAATTCACCCCTCCACTTT.

The V gene is TRBV9, the J gene TRBJ2-1; a possible D gene is TRBD1 (6 bases). The CDR3 length is 13 residues. V gave up 7 bases and J gave up 12 bases, with 20 bases separating them. Germline V gene lookup returns CDR1 SGDLS and CDR2 YYNGEE. In DNA, the CDR3 is TGTGCCAGCGACAACTCACAGGGTTATCCGCAGTTCTTC. This translates into CASDNSQGYPQFF.

This chain links TRBV10-3 with TRBJ2-3; D might be TRBD2 (6 bases). The germline V gene encodes CDR1 ENHRY and CDR2 SYGVKD. V lost 2 bases to trimming and J lost 13 bases, with 13 bases between them. The CDR3 contains 12 residues. The CDR3 protein is CAISEPGELEYF. Written as DNA, the CDR3 is TGTGCCATCAGTGAGCCGGGGGAGCTGGAGTATTTT.

This clone was recorded once. The V and J genes are TRBV6-5 and TRBJ2-7; 15 nucleotides align to TRBD2. V lost 3 bases, J lost 6 bases, and 6 bases stayed unmatched. The CDR3 covers 16 residues. Germline-derived CDR1 and CDR2 are MNHEY and SVGAGI. This CDR3 reads CASSYRTSGREVEQYF. The CDR3 DNA reads TGTGCCAGCAGTTATCGGACTAGCGGGAGGGAAGTCGAGCAGTACTTC.